This T cell receptor beta chain was identified in a study of coeliac disease (dated by TCRdb to about 2022). Concerning the study at large: Coeliac patients were categorised as having newly diagnosed active disease, refractory coeliac disease type I, or disease controlled by a gluten-free diet. The goal was to describe the TR repertoires of small intestinal T cells in active coeliac disease, in refractory type I coeliac disease, and in coeliac disease treated with a gluten-free diet. Next-generation sequencing of rearranged TRB and TRG CDR3 regions was used on small intestinal lymphocyte fractions taken from coeliac and non-coeliac patients. Because high-resolution HLA typing was not available, biased TRBV7-2 usage was queried as a proof of principle. The full study included some 30 patients: around 22 with serologically confirmed coeliac disease and 8 controls with non-small intestinal disorders. Refractory coeliac disease type I was defined by the absence of response to a gluten-free diet for more than 12 months, together with immunophenotypically normal intraepithelial cells. TRB sequencing worked for samples from 26 to 35 subjects, and these included 20 to 25 paired bulk unsorted intraepithelial and lamina propria cell samples.

The cysteine opens and the phenylalanine closes a CDR3 of 16 amino acids. Only the CDR3 portion is preserved as DNA: 48 bases, with reading frame beginning at the first base. According to the germline V gene, CDR1 reads MDHEN and CDR2 reads SYDVKM. At the junction V is shortened by 5 bases and J by 4 bases, with 21 bases in between. Study-wide findings and limitations: The authors considered the approach unsuitable for unbiased detection of gliadin-specific T cells, which are scarce and rarely shared between patients. Compared with controls, active coeliac intraepithelial and lamina propria samples had TRB and TRG repertoires of lower clonality, which suggests that diverse T cells were recruited. For the most part, TRB repertoires were private, with most amino acid sequences found in only one sample, and V-gene usage showed no significant difference across disease groups. Separating intraepithelial cells from lamina propria cells did not give high-purity fractions, so cross-contamination between the two compartments may have occurred.

Aliquots of roughly 530,000 cells were frozen in DMSO/FBS in liquid nitrogen, and a single aliquot per fraction was used for sequencing. Every one of the 30 patients in the study had endoscopy and a small intestinal biopsy. Intraepithelial cells were released by stirring biopsies for one hour at 37°C in RPMI containing EGTA, MgCl2 and 1% FBS. The Qiagen DNeasy blood extraction kit was used to extract genomic DNA from the frozen unsorted cell fractions. Library preparation was by the immunoSEQ multiplex PCR assay. In a multiplexed PCR, the TR loci were amplified; reverse primers were designed against J gene segments, whereas forward primers were designed against V gene segments. The Illumina HiSeq System was used to sequence the amplified CDR3 regions. The paper's data handling went like this. Closely related reads were merged by a nearest-neighbour algorithm to remove PCR and sequencing errors and to collapse the data into unique sequences. Each repertoire was summarised by clonality and by T cell density, with T cell density defined as TR molecules per amount of genomic DNA input. CDR3 amino acid sequences present in at least 80% of unsorted samples were defined as public TRs and were then tested for differential abundance between coeliac and control samples. Differences in clonality and density between disease groups were tested by Kruskal-Wallis tests, followed by Dunn post-tests. Here the immuneACCESS table is served through TCRdb, limited to in-frame sequences with V and J called. Missing clones are a known gap in these copies; in checked studies unresolved V genes cover under half, and the rest lacks a known reason. That table supplies the V and J calls and clone size; D and trimming were determined from the DNA. The sample profile shows some 8,700 clones; around three fifths of them were found once. The ten biggest clones cover roughly 9.8% of the sample.

Note on this clone: Its antigen specificity is not known. No per-base quality is available; no much larger clone lies one base away.

The sample taken for sequencing was intraepithelial lymphocytes from the gut. This specimen's cell subset or site label, per the study, means: intraepithelial cell (IEC) fraction of small intestinal biopsy. This receptor was taken from a woman aged 60 to 75 with celiac disease. The rearrangement combines TRBV28 with TRBJ2-7, with TRBD1 tentatively as D gene (6 bases match). CDR3 loop: CASSALSPGDSYEQYF. The DNA reads TGTGCCAGCAGTGCCCTCTCTCCAGGGGATAGTTACGAGCAGTACTTC.